The 9 T cell receptor beta chains presented below share a single source sample, sequenced in a study of Graves' ophthalmopathy and Graves' hyperthyroidism. The authors amplified TCR beta CDR3 regions, and they did so from RNA transcripts for repertoire sequencing. Second-round multiplex PCR came after first-round RT-PCR with HTBI primers. One entry per CDR3 protein, called by TCRdb with MiXCR from the multiplex PCR reads. The sample yields approximately 380,000 distinct CDR3 sequences, around 21% seen once. The source material was peripheral blood. Source of these receptors: a woman in her late teens or twenties with stable Graves' hyperthyroidism.

This clonotype was recorded at least ten times. The gene calls are TRBV6-2 or TRBV6-3 and TRBJ2-7; D may be TRBD2 (5 bases). Germline-derived CDR1 and CDR2 are MNHEY and SVGEGT. CDR3 length: 15 amino acids. The V end lost 2 bases, the J end lost 1 base, and 12 bases lay between the germline ends. CDR3: CASSYGGSGSYEQYF. CDR3 DNA sequence: TGTGCCAGCAGTTACGGAGGATCGGGTTCCTACGAGCAGTACTTC.

At least ten counts were recorded for this clonotype. The chain joins TRBV20-1 to TRBJ1-2, with 7 bases that match TRBD1. Germline V gene sequence: CDR1 DFQATT, CDR2 SNEGSKA (reference sequence). The CDR3 runs to 14 residues. Germline trimming cut 3 bases from V and 7 bases from J; bases unmatched to any gene: 11. The CDR3 DNA reads TGCAGTGCTAGTGATCCAGGGGGTCCGGGTGGCTACACCTTC. This encodes CSASDPGGPGGYTF.

This clonotype was seen ten or more times. The CDR3 is CASSATYTGELFF. For the CDR3, the DNA is TGTGCCAGCAGTGCCACCTACACCGGGGAGCTGTTTTTT. V and J are TRBV2 and TRBJ2-2; D is unclear. This CDR3 is built from 13 residues. CDR1 SNHLY and CDR2 FYNNEI come from the germline V gene. V was clipped by 4 bases and J by 3 bases, with 6 bases between them.

In this sample, this clonotype turned up many times. The chain combines TRBV4-1 with TRBJ2-5; 8 bases align to TRBD1. Germline lookup yields CDR1 MGHRA and CDR2 YSYEKL. The CDR3 is 20 residues long. The trim removed 1 base at V and 1 base at J, leaving 17 bases unmatched. The CDR3, as DNA: TGCGCCAGCAGCCAAGTGTTCACCGGGACAGGAATCTTAAGCCAAGAGACCCAGTACTTC. Its protein product is CASSQVFTGTGILSQETQYF.

This clonotype was observed a handful of times. The chain links TRBV27 to TRBJ1-2; D is perhaps TRBD1 (5 bases). This CDR3 comprises 16 residues. Per germline, CDR1 MNHEY and CDR2 SMNVEV (reference sequence). V dropped 3 bases and J dropped 2 bases, with 16 bases sitting between them. The CDR3 DNA is TGTGCCAGCAGTTTCCTCCTCACAGGACGGAACTATGGCTACACCTTC. This encodes CASSFLLTGRNYGYTF.

The V call is TRBV29-1, the J call TRBJ2-2; tentative D call: TRBD2 (6 bases). V lost 5 bases and J lost 6, with 13 bases in between. This CDR3 has 13 amino acids. CDR1 is SQVTM, CDR2 ANQGSEA, per germline. The CDR3 DNA follows: TGCAGCGTTCGCTGGAGGGAGGCCGGGGAGCTGTTTTTT. It is translated as CSVRWREAGELFF.

This clonotype was found many times. The gene calls are TRBV6-1 and TRBJ2-7; TRBD1 agrees at 7 bases. This CDR3 is 17 amino acids long. Germline V gives CDR1 MNHNS, CDR2 SASEGT. V was clipped by 6 bases and J by 2 bases; unmatched bases: 16. CDR3 loop: CASRSYRGPNLPYEQYF. DNA of the CDR3: TGTGCCAGCAGGTCCTACAGGGGTCCCAACCTTCCCTACGAGCAGTACTTC.

Ten or more counts support this clonotype. The genes are TRBV5-5 and TRBJ2-2; D remains unclear. The V gene's germline CDR1 is SGHKS and CDR2 YYEKEE (reference sequence). The ends were cut back, 3 bases at V and 5 bases at J, with 8 bases in the middle. There are 13 residues in the CDR3. The CDR3 nucleotides read TGTGCCAGCAGCTGGAGCCGAACCGGGGAGCTGTTTTTT. This sequence encodes CASSWSRTGELFF.

The rearrangement uses TRBV12-3 or TRBV12-4 and TRBJ2-2; TRBD2 agrees at 14 bases. V trimming: 6 bases; J trimming: 6 bases; junction bases outside the gene matches: 3. The CDR3 runs to 15 residues. CDR3 residues: CASRTSGGVPGELFF. Written as DNA, the CDR3 is TGTGCCAGCAGGACTAGCGGGGGGGTCCCCGGGGAGCTGTTTTTT.